This TCR beta chain was recorded in a study of T cell responses to AZD1222 COVID-19 vaccine. Study results and limitations: Repertoires were collected only later (after the peak T cell response had occurred). The study identified only five to seven AZD1222 recipients as seropositive at baseline. Donor demographics were predominantly white British with a female majority; clonal diversity may be underestimated.

About this clone itself: Its antigen is not known.

Some clones are missing from TCRdb's copy, which holds only in-frame ones; the method was immunoSEQ multiplex PCR. The table records 120,000 to 150,000 clones, roughly 88% of them present only once. Germline CDR1 is MNHEY and CDR2 is SVGAGI. This CDR3 comprises 15 residues. Deletions cut 2 bases from V and 0 bases from J, with 9 bases between. This chain joins TRBV6-5 and TRBJ2-3; D gene ambiguous. The clonotype comes from an adult who received the AZD1222 COVID-19 vaccine. Material: peripheral blood, obtained 28 days after the second AZD1222 dose. The CDR3 nucleotides are TGTGCCAGCAGTTACATCGCTAGTAGCACAGATACGCAGTATTTT. It yields the protein CASSYIASSTDTQYF.